Here is one T cell receptor beta chain with its context. This clonotype was counted a single time. Its specific antigen is unknown. No much larger clone exists at a distance of one base, and base qualities are not known. One read yields weak evidence. The data belong to a study of CD8 T cells in ankylosing spondylitis (dated by TCRdb to the late 2010s). In terms of the full investigation: The study profiled T cell receptor beta repertoires in healthy donors and ankylosing spondylitis patients to find disease-linked TCR variants. The whole study cohort included 85 to 120 healthy donors and 20 to 30 ankylosing spondylitis patients. Peripheral blood samples were taken, and synovial fluid was additionally collected from ankylosing spondylitis patients.

The study at large found these results: Some motif variants had previously been reported in the synovial fluid and blood of reactive arthritis patients, which suggests shared mechanisms of disease initiation. The disease-linked clones were reported to be significantly enriched in matched synovial fluid samples from ankylosing spondylitis patients. A CD8+ phenotype was shown by the disease-linked clones, which were found at relatively low frequencies in peripheral blood. A TCR beta motif of 7 or 8 highly homologous amino acid variants appeared characteristic of blood from ankylosing spondylitis patients.

This sample was sequenced with an Illumina HiSeq 2500. TCR beta libraries were prepared by quantitative 5'-RACE with molecular barcodes. In the authors' own workflow: A new computational method, built on a probabilistic model of VDJ rearrangement, was used to identify disease-linked TCR variants. The raw public data were reprocessed by TCRdb itself: fastp quality trimming at Q25, MiXCR clonotype calling, in-frame beta chains only. Rows are combined by CDR3 protein, so each entry shows the most common genes and DNA. The V and J calls were determined by TCRdb, not by the authors. This sample holds roughly 670,000 distinct CDR3 sequences; over 15% were observed only once. 15% to 20% of the sample rests with the top ten. Taken from the germline V gene (reference sequence), the CDR1 and CDR2 loops are LNHDA and SQIVND. The CDR3 runs 12 amino acids, cysteine and phenylalanine included. Solely the CDR3 DNA is kept, with 36 bases framed from the first base. V is shortened by 5 bases, J by 4 bases, and the region joining them spans 8 bases.

The TCR comes from a male donor with ankylosing spondylitis. The sequenced sample was blood, either unsorted or a sorted T cell fraction (not recorded which). The sequence is built from TRBV19 and TRBJ1-2; the D gene remains uncertain. The DNA reads as follows: TGTGCCAGTAGTGCTCCGAGCTATGGCTACACCTTC. Translated, this gives CASSAPSYGYTF.